The 16 T cell receptor beta chains below all came from one sample that was sequenced in a study of cytomegalovirus exposure and HLA in healthy donors. Use of 60 Vbeta and 13 Jbeta primers characterized the PCR. Data came from immunoSEQ multiplex PCR; TCRdb stores just in-frame clones and leaves some out. The sample contains about 140,000 clones, roughly four fifths of which appear only once. The sample was PBMCs. The receptors were sampled from a female donor in good health and CMV-seronegative.

The chain links TRBV27 to TRBJ1-2, with D perhaps TRBD1 (6 bases). The CDR3 contains 14 residues. CDR1 and CDR2 from the germline V gene are MNHEY and SMNVEV (reference sequence). V was trimmed by 3 bases and J by 7 bases, leaving 15 bases between them. The CDR3 DNA is TGTGCCAGCAGTTTGACTCAGGGGACCGGTGGCTACACCTTC. Its protein is CASSLTQGTGGYTF.

The rearrangement links TRBV5-4 to TRBJ1-1; TRBD1 aligns across 8 bases. Trimming took 3 bases from V and 4 from J; bases not matched to a gene: 5. The germline CDR1 and CDR2 sequences are SGHNT and YYREEE (reference sequence). The CDR3 runs to 14 residues. CDR3 nucleotide sequence: TGTGCCAGCAGCTCGGGGACAGGCGGCACTGAAGCTTTCTTT. Translated: CASSSGTGGTEAFF. The complete variable domain, with remaining parts taken from reference TRBV5-4 and TRBJ1-1, reads ETGVTQSPTHLIKTRGQQVTLRCSSQSGHNTVSWYQQALGQGPQFIFQYYREEENGRGNFPPRFSGLQFPNYSSELNVNALELDDSALYLCASSSGTGGTEAFFGQGTRLTVV.

The table lists this clone with a count of one. The chain carries TRBV6-5 and TRBJ1-5, with a possible D match to TRBD1 (5 bases). Trimming removed 4 bases from V and 6 bases from J, with 10 bases in between. The CDR3 is 13 residues long. The germline V gene encodes CDR1 MNHEY and CDR2 SVGAGI. DNA for the CDR3: TGTGCCAGCAGTTTGTCAGGGCTTCAGCCCCAGCATTTT. It yields the protein CASSLSGLQPQHF.

The CDR3 DNA follows: TGTGCCAGCAGCGTAGGGGGCTGGACAGCCTACGAGCAGTACTTC. Translation: CASSVGGWTAYEQYF. The chain uses TRBV9 and TRBJ2-7; maybe TRBD1 (6 bases). CDR3 length: 15 residues. Germline lookup yields CDR1 SGDLS and CDR2 YYNGEE. The V end was cut by 0 bases, the J end by 2 bases, with 12 bases between.

The rearrangement joins TRBV11-3 to TRBJ1-4, with D possibly TRBD1 on 6 matching bases. Trimming took 10 bases from V and 6 from J, leaving 18 bases between them. This CDR3 has 14 amino acids. Per the germline V gene, CDR1 is SGHNT and CDR2 is YENEEA. CDR3 amino acids: CANHLGGRYEKLFF. In DNA, the CDR3 is TGTGCCAATCACCTAGGGGGAAGATATGAAAAACTGTTTTTT.

Only a few counts were recorded for this clone. The junction departs from germline at one end; a sequencing error may be responsible. This chain links TRBV7-3 with TRBJ2-7; weak D call: TRBD1 (6 bases). Germline CDR1 reads SGHTA; CDR2 reads FQGTGA. This CDR3 region has 13 residues. CDR3 bases: TGTTCCAGCAGCTTAGGGACAACCTACGAGCAGTACTTC. Its translation: CSSSLGTTYEQYF. Looking up the rest from reference TRBV7-3 and TRBJ2-7 gives the full variable domain: GAGVSQTPSNKVTEKGKYVELRCDPISGHTALYWYRQSLGQGPEFLIYFQGTGAADDSGLPNDRFFAVRPEGSVSTLKIQRTERGDSAVYLCSSSLGTTYEQYFGPGTRLTVT.

This rearrangement joins TRBV2 to TRBJ1-3; 7 bases align to TRBD1. V lost 6 bases to trimming and J lost 2 bases; unmatched junction nucleotides: 13. The length of the CDR3 is 17 residues. CDR1 and CDR2 (germline): SNHLY, FYNNEI. CDR3 amino acids: CASSEGQRAVTGNTIYF. The CDR3 region has the DNA TGTGCCAGCAGCGAGGGACAGCGAGCCGTGACTGGAAACACCATATATTTT.

The chain has TRBV11-2 and TRBJ2-3; D unclear. The V gene's germline CDR1 is SGHAT and CDR2 FQNNGV. V was pared by 0 bases and J by 2 bases, with 12 bases between. This CDR3 contains 16 residues. The CDR3 DNA follows: TGTGCCAGCAGCTTAGATCCGCGGAGCGTCACAGATACGCAGTATTTT. Translation gives CASSLDPRSVTDTQYF.

CDR3 protein: CASSRNRGLTSYTF. As DNA, the CDR3 is TGTGCCAGCAGTCGAAACAGGGGATTGACTAGCTACACCTTC. The chain recombines TRBV6-1 with TRBJ1-2; TRBD1 matches at 7 bases. Germline CDR1 MNHNS, CDR2 SASEGT. Losses at the gene ends were 5 bases for V and 9 bases for J; bases not matched to a gene: 12. CDR3 size: 14 residues.

The chain combines TRBV2 with TRBJ1-5; unclear D gene. V gave up 5 bases and J gave up 0 bases, with 8 bases separating them. The CDR3 runs 14 residues. CDR1 and CDR2 (germline): SNHLY, FYNNEI. The CDR3 sequence is CASSQDYSNQPQHF. As DNA, the CDR3 is TGTGCCAGCAGTCAGGACTATAGCAATCAGCCCCAGCATTTT.

V and J are TRBV19 and TRBJ1-2; D call uncertain. From germline, CDR1 is LNHDA and CDR2 SQIVND (reference sequence). The CDR3 runs 15 residues. V was cut by 1 base and J by 0 bases, with 9 bases left in between. The CDR3: CASSIARRANYGYTF. CDR3 sequence (DNA): TGTGCCAGTAGTATAGCCAGGCGCGCTAACTATGGCTACACCTTC.

J is TRBJ1-2 and V is TRBV19; no definite D call. CDR1 LNHDA and CDR2 SQIVND come from the germline V gene (reference sequence). The CDR3 spans 13 residues. Trimming took off 7 bases at V and 8 bases at J, with 17 bases between the two ends. Here the CDR3 reads CASTPGLLRGYTF. CDR3 nucleotides: TGTGCCAGTACCCCAGGATTACTCCGGGGCTACACCTTC.

The chain couples TRBV5-6 to TRBJ2-6; 7 nucleotides line up with TRBD2. This CDR3 contains 16 residues. Germline V gene data show CDR1 as SGHDT and CDR2 as YYEEEE. V was pared by 4 bases and J by 1 base, with 5 bases of the junction left unmatched. The CDR3 coding sequence is TGTGCCAGCAGCCCTGGGGGGGAATCTGGGGCCAACGTCCTGACTTTC. This translates into CASSPGGESGANVLTF.

V is TRBV2 and J is TRBJ2-3; 10 positions match TRBD2. V lost 2 bases to trimming and J lost 4 bases; unmatched junction nucleotides: 6. This CDR3 has 16 amino acids. CDR1 and CDR2 (germline): SNHLY, FYNNEI. CDR3 loop: CASSEPLAGKSDTQYF. The CDR3 coding sequence is TGTGCCAGCAGTGAACCACTAGCGGGGAAGTCAGATACGCAGTATTTT.

The CDR3 nucleotides are TGTGCCAGCAGCTTTGGGACAGGGAGGAACACTGAAGCTTTCTTT. It specifies CASSFGTGRNTEAFF. The rearrangement uses TRBV7-8 and TRBJ1-1, with 9 bases fitting TRBD1. V shed 3 bases, J shed 1 base, and the junction held 3 bases outside the gene matches. The germline V gene encodes CDR1 SGHVS and CDR2 FQNEAQ. The CDR3 extends over 15 amino acids.

Here the CDR3 reads CASSYRYNEQFF. CDR3 nucleotide sequence: TGTGCCAGCAGCTACAGATACAATGAGCAGTTCTTC. The gene calls are TRBV7-2 and TRBJ2-1, with no clear D. Germline CDR1 SGHTA, CDR2 FQGNSA. The CDR3 runs 12 residues. Deletions cut 4 bases from V and 4 bases from J, with 5 bases between.